The 3 T cell receptor beta chains below come from one sample, sequenced in a study of identical twins. TCRdb fed the 5' RACE reads into MiXCR, producing one record per CDR3 protein. Of nearly 200,000 distinct CDR3 sequences detected, around 15% appear once; the ten largest clones hold about 38%. This same sample was also part of a study on T cells expressing NK-cell markers.

Material: CD8+ T cells sorted from blood. The receptors stem from a woman aged 18-30 years in good health.

This clonotype turned up a few times. The CDR3 protein is CASVTGLAEAFF. CDR3 in DNA: TGTGCCAGCGTGACAGGACTGGCTGAAGCTTTCTTT. The V and J genes are TRBV7-9 and TRBJ1-1; the D gene is possibly TRBD1 (6 bases). The length of the CDR3 is 12 residues. Germline CDR1 and CDR2: SEHNR and FQNEAQ (reference sequence). V lost 8 bases to trimming and J lost 6 bases, with 13 bases between them.

This clonotype was observed many times. A junction boundary mismatches the germline segment, possibly from a read error. This chain uses TRBV7-9 with TRBJ2-3; D is unclear. This CDR3 spans 12 amino acids. Germline CDR1 reads SEHNR; CDR2 reads FQNEAQ (reference sequence). The CDR3 DNA sequence: TGCGCCAGCAGCTCGACTGGAGATACGCAGTATTTT. Its translation: CASSSTGDTQYF.

In this sample, this clonotype turned up many times. V is TRBV7-2 and J is TRBJ2-1, with no clear D. Germline values: CDR1 SGHTA, CDR2 FQGNSA. Deletions cut 0 bases from V and 8 bases from J, with 5 bases between. CDR3 length: 12 residues. CDR3 sequence (DNA): TGTGCCAGCAGCTTAGCGAGCGATGAGCAGTTCTTC. Translation gives CASSLASDEQFF.